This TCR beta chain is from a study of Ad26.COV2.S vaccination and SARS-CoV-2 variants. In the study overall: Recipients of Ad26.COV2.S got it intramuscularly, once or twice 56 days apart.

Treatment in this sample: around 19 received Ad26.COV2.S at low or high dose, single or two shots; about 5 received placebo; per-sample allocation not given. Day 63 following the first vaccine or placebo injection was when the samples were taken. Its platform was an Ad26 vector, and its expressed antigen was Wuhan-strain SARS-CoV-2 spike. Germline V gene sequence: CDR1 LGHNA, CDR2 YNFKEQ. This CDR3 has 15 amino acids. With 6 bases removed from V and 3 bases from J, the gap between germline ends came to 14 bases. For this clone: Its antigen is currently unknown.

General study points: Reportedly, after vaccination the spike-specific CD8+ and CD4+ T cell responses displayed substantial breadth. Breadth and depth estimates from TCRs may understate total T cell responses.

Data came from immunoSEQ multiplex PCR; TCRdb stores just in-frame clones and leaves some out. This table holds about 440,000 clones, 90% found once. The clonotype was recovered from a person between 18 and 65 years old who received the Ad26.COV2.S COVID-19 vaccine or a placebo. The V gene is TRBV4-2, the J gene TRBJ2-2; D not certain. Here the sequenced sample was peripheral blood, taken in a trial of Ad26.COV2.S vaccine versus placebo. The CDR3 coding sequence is TGTGCCAGCAGAGTAACGCATCATCACACCGGGGAGCTGTTTTTT. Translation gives CASRVTHHHTGELFF.